This entry lists 26 T cell receptor beta chains sequenced from one sample in a study of blood T cells in healthy people across ages. A second PCR of 7 to 11 cycles used a sample-barcoded 5' primer and a J-beta primer mix. TCRdb fed the 5' RACE reads into MiXCR, producing one record per CDR3 protein. The data contain about 1.4 million distinct CDR3 sequences, 55% to 75% of them singletons. The sample was blood. These receptors were taken from a young man in good health.

A remark on this clonotype: One end of the junction is discordant with germline, which a read error may explain. This sequence joins TRBV5-1 and TRBJ1-2, with D unclear. Germline CDR1 reads SGHRS; CDR2 reads YFSETQ. The CDR3 length is 15 residues. The DNA for the CDR3 is TGCGTCAGCAGCTTCGATCAAGACGGACACTATGGCTACACCTTC. Its translation is CVSSFDQDGHYGYTF.

The table lists this clonotype with a few counts. The rearrangement links TRBV20-1 to TRBJ2-7; TRBD1 is a possible D gene (5 bases). Trimming removed 2 bases from V and 2 bases from J, with 10 bases in between. Germline V CDR1 and CDR2: DFQATT, SNEGSKA (reference sequence). The CDR3 spans 13 residues. The CDR3, as DNA: TGCAGTGCTAGAAGGGGCAGGACCTACGAGCAGTACTTC. It codes for CSARRGRTYEQYF.

The V and J genes are TRBV12-3 or TRBV12-4 and TRBJ2-5, with D perhaps matching TRBD2 (5 bases). Trimming shortened V by 4 bases and J by 5 bases, and 17 bases separated the two germline ends. The CDR3 has 15 residues. CDR3 residues: CASSSLGPGWETQYF. For the CDR3, the DNA is TGTGCCAGCAGTTCCCTAGGACCGGGATGGGAGACCCAGTACTTC.

The rearrangement uses TRBV4-2 and TRBJ1-4, with TRBD1 identical over 11 bases. Germline-derived CDR1 and CDR2 are LGHNA and YNFKEQ. CDR3 length equals 16 residues. V trimming: 1 base; J trimming: 8 bases; junction bases outside the gene matches: 6. CDR3 in amino acids: CASSQGTGGVQEKLFF. The CDR3 DNA is TGTGCCAGCAGCCAAGGGACAGGGGGCGTTCAGGAAAAACTGTTTTTT.

The rearrangement joins TRBV11-2 to TRBJ1-5; possible D gene TRBD1, 5 bases. Trimming cost V 1 base and J 3 bases, with 10 bases left between them. The V gene's germline CDR1 is SGHAT and CDR2 FQNNGV. CDR3 length: 15 residues. In DNA, the CDR3 is TGTGCCAGCAGCTTAGCGGGGCGACACAATCAGCCCCAGCATTTT. Translation gives CASSLAGRHNQPQHF.

The V call is TRBV3-1, the J call TRBJ2-1; 8 bases match TRBD2. Germline V gene sequence: CDR1 LGHDT, CDR2 YNNKEL (reference sequence). The CDR3 has 14 amino acids. V gave up 11 bases and J gave up 6 bases; unmatched junction bases: 12. The CDR3 here is CASYSSGSSNEQFF. DNA of the CDR3: TGTGCCTCCTACTCTAGCGGGTCTAGCAATGAGCAGTTCTTC.

The chain employs TRBV4-3 and TRBJ1-1, with D maybe TRBD1 (5 bases). Germline V CDR1 and CDR2: LGHNA, YSLEER. V lost 0 bases and J lost 6, with 17 bases in between. CDR3 size: 16 residues. CDR3 nucleotides: TGCGCCAGCAGCCAAGACGAGGGGCAGTATAGCGCTGAAGCTTTCTTT. It codes for CASSQDEGQYSAEAFF.

The chain carries TRBV5-1 and TRBJ1-2; D is perhaps TRBD1 (5 bases). The CDR3 runs 13 residues. From germline, CDR1 is SGHRS and CDR2 YFSETQ. V gave up 6 bases and J gave up 3 bases, with 12 bases separating them. CDR3 sequence reads: CASTPGTDYGYTF. The CDR3 nucleotides read TGCGCCAGCACTCCAGGGACGGACTATGGCTACACCTTC.

This clonotype was counted a few times. V and J are TRBV9 and TRBJ2-1, with D possibly TRBD2 on 6 matching bases. The V gene's germline CDR1 is SGDLS and CDR2 YYNGEE. V lost 3 bases and J lost 5, with 12 bases in between. The CDR3 loop spans 14 amino acids. CDR3 sequence reads: CASSGGLVHNEQFF. CDR3 in DNA: TGTGCCAGCAGCGGGGGACTTGTCCACAATGAGCAGTTCTTC.

About this clonotype: At one end, the junction sequence differs from germline, possibly due to a read error. The V call is TRBV25-1, the J call TRBJ2-7; 7 positions agree with TRBD1. From germline, CDR1 is MGHDK and CDR2 SYGVNS. CDR3 size: 15 residues. CDR3 region: CASSPQGRSSYEQYF. CDR3 in DNA: TGTGCTAGCAGCCCACAGGGGCGAAGCTCCTACGAGCAGTACTTC.

This clonotype occurred a few times. The rearrangement uses TRBV29-1 and TRBJ2-5; 7 bases map to TRBD1. CDR1 and CDR2 from the germline V gene are SQVTM and ANQGSEA. The CDR3 totals 12 residues. V was clipped by 5 bases and J by 3 bases; unmatched bases: 3. CDR3 bases: TGCAGCGTTTGGGACAGAAAAGAGACCCAGTACTTC. It encodes CSVWDRKETQYF.

J is TRBJ2-1 and V is TRBV5-6, with TRBD2 matching 11 bases. The end of the DNA is better explained by TRBJ2-7, so the J call may be wrong. The CDR3 is made up of 17 amino acids. The germline gives CDR1 SGHDT, CDR2 YYEEEE. CDR3 DNA sequence: TGTGCCAGCAGCCTCCCGGTGAGACTAGCGGGGTACAATGAGCAGTACTTC. Translated: CASSLPVRLAGYNEQYF.

The rearrangement links TRBV5-5 to TRBJ2-2; 8 bases map to TRBD1. Losses at the gene ends were 0 bases for V and 5 bases for J; bases not matched to a gene: 3. The V gene's germline CDR1 is SGHKS and CDR2 YYEKEE (reference sequence). The CDR3 is made up of 15 amino acids. CDR3 bases: TGTGCCAGCAGCTTGGACAGGGGGGATACCGGGGAGCTGTTTTTT. It specifies CASSLDRGDTGELFF.

The chain carries TRBV5-6 and TRBJ2-3, with a tentative D call TRBD2 (10 bases). The CDR3 spans 18 residues. The V gene lost 9 bases and the J gene lost 6 bases, with 32 bases spanning the gap. The germline V gene has CDR1 SGHDT and CDR2 YYEEEE. The DNA for the CDR3 is TGTGCCACTTACCGGGACAGGGCGTCTAGCGGGAGTATTGATACGCAGTATTTT. It encodes CATYRDRASSGSIDTQYF.

The V gene is TRBV2, the J gene TRBJ2-1; D is uncertain. The germline gives CDR1 SNHLY, CDR2 FYNNEI. Trimming left V 0 bases short and J 3 bases short, with 12 bases between. The length of the CDR3 is 16 residues. The chain's CDR3 is CASSEAGSEDYNEQFF. CDR3 coding DNA: TGTGCCAGCAGTGAAGCGGGAAGCGAAGACTACAATGAGCAGTTCTTC.

The gene calls are TRBV6-2 or TRBV6-3 and TRBJ2-2; tentatively, D is TRBD1 or TRBD2 (5 bases each). Deletions cut 5 bases from V and 5 bases from J, with 27 bases between. The length of the CDR3 is 19 residues. Germline V gene sequence: CDR1 MNHEY, CDR2 SVGEGT. CDR3 protein: CASSPGPSLNRRSTGELFF. The CDR3 DNA is TGTGCCAGCAGTCCGGGGCCCTCTCTTAACCGGAGATCTACCGGGGAGCTGTTTTTT.

This clonotype was found a few times. The V and J genes are TRBV6-2 or TRBV6-3 and TRBJ2-7; D not resolved. The CDR3 runs 14 residues. The germline V gene encodes CDR1 MNHEY and CDR2 SVGEGT. V was shortened by 2 bases and J by 4 bases, with 12 bases between the two germline ends. CDR3 bases: TGTGCCAGCAGTTACGGTCCTAGTCGATACGAGCAGTACTTC. Amino acids: CASSYGPSRYEQYF.

The chain links TRBV5-1 to TRBJ1-2; no reliable D call. Between the trimmed V and J ends, which lost 4 bases and 0 bases, there was a span of 10 bases. The CDR3 length is 14 residues. Germline loops: CDR1 SGHRS, CDR2 YFSETQ. In nucleotides, the CDR3 is TGCGCCAGCAGCCAAGGATTATCTAACTATGGCTACACCTTC. The encoded protein is CASSQGLSNYGYTF.

This chain joins TRBV10-3 and TRBJ1-2; D is ambiguous. Germline CDR1 reads ENHRY; CDR2 reads SYGVKD. This CDR3 has 11 residues. Trimming left V 0 bases short and J 10 bases short, with 6 bases between. CDR3 residues: CAISESVSYTF. The CDR3 bases are TGTGCCATCAGTGAGTCTGTCTCCTACACCTTC.

This chain links TRBV5-1 with TRBJ2-5, with D maybe TRBD1 (6 bases). From germline, CDR1 is SGHRS and CDR2 YFSETQ. The CDR3 has 16 residues. V dropped 8 bases and J dropped 1 base, with 21 bases sitting between them. The CDR3 DNA reads as TGCGCCAGTAGAAGTACGGGACAAAACGGCCAAGAGACCCAGTACTTC. Translation gives CASRSTGQNGQETQYF.

This clonotype was observed a few times. The chain carries TRBV4-1 and TRBJ2-1, with D perhaps matching TRBD2 (6 bases). The CDR3 extends over 16 amino acids. V shed 1 base and J shed 3 bases, with 13 bases lying between them. CDR1 and CDR2 (germline): MGHRA, YSYEKL. CDR3 DNA: TGCGCCAGCAGCCAAGTGGATAGCGGCCTCTACAATGAGCAGTTCTTC. Translated, it gives CASSQVDSGLYNEQFF.

The rearrangement links TRBV2 to TRBJ2-1, with unresolved D. The CDR3 contains 14 residues. The V end lost 10 bases, the J end lost 8 bases, and 21 bases lay between the germline ends. CDR1 and CDR2 (germline): SNHLY, FYNNEI. The CDR3 region has the DNA TGTGCCACCTCAATCGGTGGGAAGGGCTATGAGCAGTTCTTC. This codes for CATSIGGKGYEQFF.

This chain uses TRBV3-1 with TRBJ2-7; the match to TRBD2 covers 7 bases. The CDR3 loop spans 15 amino acids. Per germline, CDR1 LGHDT and CDR2 YNNKEL (reference sequence). With 1 base clipped from V and 3 bases from J, the junction kept 6 bases outside the gene matches. CDR3 residues: CASSQVPSGVYEQYF. CDR3 coding DNA: TGTGCCAGCAGCCAAGTCCCTAGCGGAGTCTACGAGCAGTACTTC.

The sample holds a few counts of this clonotype. This chain links TRBV11-2 with TRBJ2-2; the match to TRBD1 covers 10 bases. Trimming removed 4 bases from V and 2 bases from J; junction bases left unmatched: 4. The CDR3 covers 16 residues. The germline gives CDR1 SGHAT, CDR2 FQNNGV. The CDR3 DNA follows: TGTGCCAGCAGCTCGGACAGGGGGACCAACACCGGGGAGCTGTTTTTT. Its translation: CASSSDRGTNTGELFF.

CDR3 DNA: TGTGCCAGCGCAGGGAACCCCACAGATACGCAGTATTTT. Protein product: CASAGNPTDTQYF. V and J are TRBV6-2 or TRBV6-3 and TRBJ2-3, with D perhaps matching TRBD1 (5 bases). The CDR3 runs to 13 residues. Trimming pared 8 bases from V and 2 bases from J, leaving 11 bases between. Germline values: CDR1 MNHEY, CDR2 SVGEGT.

There are many counts of this clonotype. This chain links TRBV7-9 with TRBJ2-7; TRBD1 might be the D (6 bases). Germline V CDR1 and CDR2: SEHNR, FQNEAQ (reference sequence). V lost 8 bases, J lost 3 bases, and 14 bases lay in between. The CDR3 sequence is 13 residues long. CDR3 sequence (DNA): TGTGCCAGCGGCGGGCAGGGGTACTACGAGCAGTACTTC. It yields the protein CASGGQGYYEQYF.